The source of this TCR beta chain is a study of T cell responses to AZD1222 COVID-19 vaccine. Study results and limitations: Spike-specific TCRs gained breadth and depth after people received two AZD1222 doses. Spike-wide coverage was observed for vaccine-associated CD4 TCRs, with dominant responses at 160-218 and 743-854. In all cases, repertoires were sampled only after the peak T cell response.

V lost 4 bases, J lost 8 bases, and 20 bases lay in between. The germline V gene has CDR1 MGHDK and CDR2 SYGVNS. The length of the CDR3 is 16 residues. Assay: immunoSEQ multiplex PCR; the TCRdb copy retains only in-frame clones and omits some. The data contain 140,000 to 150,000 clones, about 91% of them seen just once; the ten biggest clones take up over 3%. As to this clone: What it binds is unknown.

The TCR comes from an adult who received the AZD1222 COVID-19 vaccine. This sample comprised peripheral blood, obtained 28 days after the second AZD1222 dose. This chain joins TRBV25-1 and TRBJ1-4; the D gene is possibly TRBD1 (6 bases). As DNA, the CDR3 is TGTGCCAGCAGTGCGCTGACCCTACAGGGTGGCGAAAAACTGTTTTTT. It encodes CASSALTLQGGEKLFF.